Following are 11 T cell receptor beta chains from one sample sequenced in a study of blood T cell repertoires in COVID-19. TCRdb's copy holds only in-frame clones and misses some; the assay was immunoSEQ multiplex PCR. The sample includes under 150,000 clones, more than 80% of them seen just once. Sequencing used peripheral blood. These receptors originate from an elderly woman in a cohort sampled during active or convalescent COVID-19.

This clone was picked up a small number of times. The chain is built from TRBV23-1 and TRBJ2-7, with D perhaps matching TRBD2 (6 bases). TRBV23-1 is known as an ORF, though its function is uncertain. The CDR3 length is 16 residues. With 8 bases removed from V and 3 bases from J, the gap between germline ends came to 23 bases. The CDR3 spells CASVYTEWAGRYEQYV. Written as DNA, the CDR3 is TGCGCCAGCGTATATACGGAATGGGCGGGACGCTACGAGCAGTACGTC.

In this sample, this clone turned up a few times. This chain uses TRBV5-1 with TRBJ2-3; tentative D call: TRBD2 (5 bases). In germline, CDR1 is SGHRS, CDR2 YFSETQ. This CDR3 comprises 15 residues. The ends were cut back, 0 bases at V and 0 bases at J, with 8 bases in the middle. CDR3 in amino acids: CASSLGRSSTDTQYF. The CDR3, as DNA: TGCGCCAGCAGCTTGGGGAGGTCTAGCACAGATACGCAGTATTTT.

J is TRBJ2-2 and V is TRBV19, with TRBD1 as a possible D gene (5 bases). The CDR3 consists of 16 residues. V was clipped by 3 bases and J by 5 bases, with 16 bases between them. From germline, CDR1 is LNHDA and CDR2 SQIVND (reference sequence). The CDR3 coding sequence is TGTGCCAGTAGTATCAGCCAGGGCCCTTGGACCGGGGAGCTGTTTTTT. As protein: CASSISQGPWTGELFF.

The V call is TRBV14, the J call TRBJ1-2; TRBD1 might be the D (5 bases). Germline V gene lookup returns CDR1 SGHDN and CDR2 FVKESK. This CDR3 region has 13 residues. Trimming left V 4 bases short and J 4 bases short, with 10 bases between. CDR3 sequence (DNA): TGTGCCAGCAGCCCGCGGGGGGGCTATGGCTACACCTTC. Protein product: CASSPRGGYGYTF.

The genes are TRBV27 and TRBJ1-2, with D possibly TRBD1 on 6 matching bases. Deletions cut 6 bases from V and 4 bases from J, with 18 bases between. Germline-derived CDR1 and CDR2 are MNHEY and SMNVEV (reference sequence). The CDR3 sequence is 15 residues long. The DNA for the CDR3 is TGTGCCAGCAGGGATATACAGGGTGCCGTCTATGGCTACACCTTC. Its protein product is CASRDIQGAVYGYTF.

The rearrangement uses TRBV12-5 and TRBJ2-7; 7 nucleotides match TRBD1. Germline CDR1 and CDR2: LGHNT and FRNRAP. The CDR3 is 13 amino acids. V was pared by 7 bases and J by 5 bases, with 8 bases of the junction left unmatched. CDR3 sequence: CASAKQGLNEQYF. For the CDR3, the DNA is TGTGCTAGTGCCAAACAGGGGCTCAACGAGCAGTACTTC.

The V gene is TRBV6-1, the J gene TRBJ2-2; no firm D call. The CDR3 contains 15 residues. Germline lookup yields CDR1 MNHNS and CDR2 SASEGT. The V and J ends lost 3 bases and 9 bases respectively, with 17 bases between them. This CDR3 is CASSDLDRPLRELFF. The CDR3 DNA follows: TGTGCCAGCAGTGACCTAGACCGTCCCCTCCGGGAGCTGTTTTTT.

The chain joins TRBV11-2 to TRBJ1-3, with 7 bases fitting TRBD1. This CDR3 has 15 residues. V lost 4 bases, J lost 7 bases, and 10 bases stayed unmatched. Looked up from germline, CDR1 is SGHAT and CDR2 is FQNNGV. CDR3 region: CASSSTTHRGNTIYF. CDR3 nucleotides: TGTGCCAGCAGCTCCACCACACACAGGGGCAACACCATATATTTT.

The chain is built from TRBV5-1 and TRBJ1-2; tentative D call: TRBD1 (5 bases). Trimming pared 4 bases from V and 4 bases from J, leaving 14 bases between. This CDR3 is built from 14 residues. Per germline, CDR1 SGHRS and CDR2 YFSETQ. The CDR3, as DNA: TGCGCCAGCAGCATTGTCGACAGCCTCTATGGCTACACCTTC. As protein: CASSIVDSLYGYTF.

The chain combines TRBV7-3 with TRBJ2-5; no clear D gene. The V end lost 2 bases, the J end lost 5 bases, and 9 bases lay between the germline ends. This CDR3 is 13 amino acids long. The germline V gene encodes CDR1 SGHTA and CDR2 FQGTGA. The CDR3: CASSLSYGETQYF. The CDR3 nucleotides read TGTGCCAGCAGCTTATCGTACGGGGAGACCCAGTACTTC.

In its sample, this clone was seen once. V usage is TRBV2 and J usage is TRBJ2-2, with 9 nucleotides matching TRBD1. The V segment lost 6 bases and the J segment 7 bases; nucleotides outside the gene matches: 6. This CDR3 comprises 14 residues. CDR1 is SNHLY and CDR2 is FYNNEI in the germline V gene. The CDR3 is CASSPGQGFGELFF. In DNA form, the CDR3 reads TGTGCCAGCAGCCCGGGACAGGGTTTCGGGGAGCTGTTTTTT.